This T cell receptor (beta chain) is from a study of control samples from healthy donors and cancer patients. Germline values: CDR1 MGHDK, CDR2 SYGVNS. The CDR3 totals 11 residues. TCRdb keeps only in-frame clones here, not all; method: immunoSEQ multiplex PCR. Of 110,000 or so clones listed, about 80% were seen once; the top ten hold 6.5%. The sequencing input was blood. The source of this sequence is a young man in good health. The V and J genes are TRBV25-1 and TRBJ2-7; the match to TRBD1 covers 7 bases. This CDR3 is CATGQFYEQYF. The CDR3 DNA follows: TGTGCGACGGGACAGTTCTACGAGCAGTACTTC.